This TCR beta chain derives from a study of tissue T cells after allogeneic stem cell transplantation (dated by TCRdb to the early 2020s). With respect to the entire study: The study profiled TCR beta repertoires across many tissues from research autopsies of patients with and without GVHD, plus mouse models of GVHD. On the human side, the study was prospective and observational, with no blinding or randomization. What the study reported, not specific to this receptor: Which tissue TCRs were alloreactive or antigen-specific was not determined in the study, and some of the clones might have been host cells that persisted. In both patients and mice, T cells from blood and spleen picked up only a limited part of the TCR repertoire that was detected in tissues. Within patients, how anatomically similar the tissues were was a key factor in shaping TCR repertoire composition, regardless of disease or transplant status. The patient cohort was small and clinically heterogeneous, and sampling depth was acknowledged as a limitation. Not many T cell clones showed up in more than one patient, yet clustering based on motifs uncovered repertoire signatures that were shared across patients in a tissue-specific way.

The time point label, read with the paper, signifies: mouse harvest day 7 after allogeneic transplant. Each mouse graft, delivered by tail vein injection, combined 10^6 splenic CD5+ T cells with 10^7 T-cell-depleted bone marrow cells. Mouse GVHD was modeled in a major MHC-mismatch B6 (H2b) into BALB/c (H2d) model, with tissues profiled at day 7 or 14. On day 7 or 14 post-transplant, mouse tissues and retro-orbital blood were harvested with separate sterile tools for each animal, and livers were flushed beforehand. Before genomic DNA isolation with the DNeasy Blood & Tissue Kit, mouse tissues were minced with razor blades in buffered saline. Library preparation used the immunoSEQ multiplex PCR assay. TCRbeta CDR3 sequencing was done by Adaptive Biotechnologies at survey depth, reporting CDR3 sequences, V/J genes, productive frequency and template counts. TCR beta CDR3 regions were amplified from genomic DNA rather than RNA. Processing in the source paper ran as follows. Jensen-Shannon divergence served to quantify pairwise repertoire overlap between tissues, with 0 meaning identical and 1 meaning complete divergence. Tissues were grouped by single-linkage agglomerative hierarchical clustering of pairwise JSD values, and the clustering results were shown as dendrograms. GLIPH2 was applied to all patient samples using simulation_depth 1000, kmer_min_depth 3, and cdr3_length_cutoff 8, and only groups with more than two unique CDR3s were retained. A standardized tissue-overlap score was calculated by extrapolating Jaccard GLIPH-group overlap across patients to a standard repertoire size of 1000 clones. Associations of diversity with clinical or experimental variables used linear mixed-effect models with tissue fixed effects and individual random effects. The source is immuneACCESS, and TCRdb retained only in-frame sequences with V and J called. Part of the clones is not carried over; for the studies checked, unresolved V genes explain less than half of this, and the remainder is unexplained. V and J calls and clone size come straight from that table; D and trimming were deduced from the DNA. This sample comprises 800 to 1,100 clones, roughly 64% of them detected only once. Approximately 15% of the sample is taken by the ten largest.

Comments on this clone: Its antigen has not been determined. For this receptor, the gene names and germline sequences are taken from the mouse. Read sequence stops 1 residue before the CDR3 end, and the germline J gene provides the missing end.

CDR3 length: 15 amino acids, cysteine to phenylalanine. The DNA covers only part of the CDR3, 42 bases in frame from base 1. V and J are trimmed by 3 bases and 0 bases, and the gene matches miss 3 bases of the junction. From the germline V gene (reference sequence), CDR1 is KGHPV and CDR2 is FQNQEV. The chain uses TRBV26 and TRBJ2-3, and 7 junctional nucleotides match TRBD2. The sequence was collected from a female BALB/c mouse given C57BL/6 T cells with graft-versus-host disease after an allogeneic hematopoietic cell transplant. Sequencing was performed on liver tissue. The CDR3 loop reads CASSLLGPSAETLYF. The CDR3 bases that were read are TGTGCCAGCAGTCTACTGGGGCCTAGTGCAGAAACGCTGTAT.